This T cell receptor (beta chain) was observed in a study of blood T cell repertoires in COVID-19. Using immunoSEQ multiplex PCR, the repertoire was profiled, and TCRdb retains in-frame clones only, with some absent. The sample consists of under 400,000 clones, more than 75% of them appearing once. This clone was found a few times. The germline gives CDR1 MNHEY, CDR2 SVGAGI. This CDR3 is 14 amino acids long. The sequence was obtained from a man between 40 and 49 years old in a cohort exposed to, infected with or recovered from COVID-19 (not recorded which). V usage is TRBV6-5 and J usage is TRBJ2-1; 13 nucleotides match TRBD2. The sequencing sample was made of PBMCs or T cells enriched from blood (not recorded which). The DNA of the CDR3 is TGTGCAACGCAGACTAGCGGGAGGCTGAATGAGCAGTTCTTC. This gives the protein CATQTSGRLNEQFF.